Below, one TCR beta chain is given with its context. Its antigen is unidentified. Germline V gene sequence: CDR1 MNHEY, CDR2 SMNVEV (reference sequence). V lost 9 bases to trimming and J lost 0 bases; unmatched junction nucleotides: 5. This CDR3 has 16 residues. This specimen comes from a study of cytomegalovirus exposure and HLA in healthy donors. Whole-study context: Both the roughly 120 validation repertoires and the roughly 620 first-cohort repertoires used the same platform, as reported by a later analysis.

Points from the study as a whole: Overall, around 160 TCR beta chains were annotated as cytomegalovirus-associated. First-cohort TCR clusters tended to co-occur in the approximately 110 validation repertoires, a later analysis found. Reports described diagnosis of cytomegalovirus status by the classifier as highly specific and sensitive.

Repertoires were generated with immunoSEQ multiplex PCR, while TCRdb's copy carries only in-frame clones and drops some. This table has around 140,000 clones, roughly 89% appearing once. V is TRBV27 and J is TRBJ2-2; TRBD2 matches 12 bases. The sample was PBMCs. The origin of this receptor is a man aged 18 to 30 in good health and CMV-seropositive. CDR3: CASSTSGGPNTGELFF. DNA for the CDR3: TGTGCCAGTTCGACTAGCGGGGGCCCGAACACCGGGGAGCTGTTTTTT.